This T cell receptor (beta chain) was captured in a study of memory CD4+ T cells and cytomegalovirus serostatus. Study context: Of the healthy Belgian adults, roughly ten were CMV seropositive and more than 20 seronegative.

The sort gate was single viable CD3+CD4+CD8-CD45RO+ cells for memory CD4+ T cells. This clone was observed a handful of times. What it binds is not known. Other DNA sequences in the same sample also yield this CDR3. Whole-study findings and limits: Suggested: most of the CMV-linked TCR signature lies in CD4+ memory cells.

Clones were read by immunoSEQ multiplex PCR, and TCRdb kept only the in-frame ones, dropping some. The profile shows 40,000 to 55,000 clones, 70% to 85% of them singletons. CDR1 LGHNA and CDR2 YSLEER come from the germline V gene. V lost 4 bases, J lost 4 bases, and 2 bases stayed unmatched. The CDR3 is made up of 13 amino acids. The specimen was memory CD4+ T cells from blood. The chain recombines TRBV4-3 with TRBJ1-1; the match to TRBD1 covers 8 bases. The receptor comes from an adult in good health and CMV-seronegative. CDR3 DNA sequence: TGCGCCAGCAGCCTTACAGGGGGCACTGAAGCTTTCTTT. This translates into CASSLTGGTEAFF.